This TCR beta chain was observed in a study of shared clonotypes between healthy human individuals. Findings of the study overall: Clonotype sharing among donors was expected to depend on sequencing depth. Naive subsets generally exceeded memory subsets in estimated richness.

Germline lookup yields CDR1 ENHRY and CDR2 SYGVKD. The V segment lost 4 bases and the J segment 6 bases; nucleotides outside the gene matches: 14. The CDR3 contains 17 residues. This clone has a single count. Its cognate antigen is unknown. Several immunoSEQ plates received, in even portions, the genomic DNA of each subset. Some clones are missing from TCRdb's copy, which holds only in-frame ones; the method was immunoSEQ multiplex PCR. Among fewer than 400,000 clones listed, 74% were seen once. Into CD45RA+ naive and CD45RA-negative memory subsets, the CD4+ cells were split. Sequencing used memory CD4+ T cells sorted from blood. As to subset: CD45RA-negative fraction. This sequence joins TRBV10-3 and TRBJ2-3, with TRBD2 identical over 9 bases. This TCR came from a man aged 25-40 years in good health. CDR3 loop: CAISVAASGIMVDTQYF. The CDR3 DNA reads TGTGCCATCAGTGTTGCGGCTAGCGGGATTATGGTGGATACGCAGTATTTT.